This is a list of T cell receptor beta chains from one sample in a study of read filtering for tumor transcriptome and immune sequencing. TCRdb redid the calling of the reads with MiXCR, one entry per CDR3 protein. The table lists some 130,000 distinct CDR3 sequences, approximately 13% of them singletons. The source material was a population of CD138-negative cells sorted from bone marrow. The receptors stem from a donor aged 40 or over with multiple myeloma. The CDR3 runs from the conserved cysteine through the conserved F or W. D genes are given only for firm matches. Where a row states a size, it is once, few, many or the class of an expanded clone; other rows omit it.

d_call	v_call	clone_size	j_call	cdr3_aa	cdr3_nt
NA	TRBV7-9	many	TRBJ1-1	CASSLGPGPSTEAFF	TGTGCCAGCAGCTTGGGCCCGGGGCCCAGTACTGAAGCTTTCTTT
NA	TRBV18	many	TRBJ2-2	CASSPRTRDTGELFF	TGTGCCAGCTCACCTAGGACAAGGGACACCGGGGAGCTGTTTTTT
NA	TRBV5-4	NA	TRBJ2-4	CASSSGPTLKNIQYF	TGTGCCAGCAGCTCCGGGCCCACACTCAAAAACATTCAGTACTTC
TRBD1	TRBV12-3/TRBV12-4	many	TRBJ1-2	CASSYRGGNYGYTF	TGTGCCAGCAGTTACAGGGGAGGAAACTATGGCTACACCTTC
NA	TRBV29-1	many	TRBJ2-1	CSASHGHNEQFF	TGCAGCGCCTCCCACGGCCACAATGAGCAGTTCTTC
TRBD1	TRBV7-9	many	TRBJ1-2	CASSLQGADGYTF	TGTGCCAGCAGCCTACAGGGGGCCGATGGCTACACCTTC
TRBD2	TRBV29-1	many	TRBJ2-5	CSVEWPAGGEETQYF	TGCAGCGTTGAATGGCCAGCGGGAGGCGAAGAGACCCAGTACTTC
TRBD2	TRBV20-1	many	TRBJ2-1	CSAPTSGSRSEQFF	TGCAGTGCCCCGACTAGCGGGAGTAGAAGTGAGCAGTTCTTC
TRBD2	TRBV7-9	many	TRBJ2-1	CASSFSGLAGGLGGYNEQFF	TGTGCCAGCAGCTTCTCGGGACTAGCGGGAGGACTCGGAGGCTACAATGAGCAGTTCTTC
NA	TRBV20-1	NA	TRBJ2-5	CSARDSRETQYF	TGCAGTGCTAGAGACTCTCGAGAGACCCAGTACTTC
TRBD2	TRBV30	many	TRBJ2-7	CAWRTSGRATYEQYF	TGTGCCTGGAGGACTAGCGGGAGGGCCACCTACGAGCAGTACTTC
NA	TRBV13	few	TRBJ1-2	CASSLEGGPNYGYTF	TGTGCCAGCAGCTTAGAGGGGGGACCTAACTATGGCTACACCTTC